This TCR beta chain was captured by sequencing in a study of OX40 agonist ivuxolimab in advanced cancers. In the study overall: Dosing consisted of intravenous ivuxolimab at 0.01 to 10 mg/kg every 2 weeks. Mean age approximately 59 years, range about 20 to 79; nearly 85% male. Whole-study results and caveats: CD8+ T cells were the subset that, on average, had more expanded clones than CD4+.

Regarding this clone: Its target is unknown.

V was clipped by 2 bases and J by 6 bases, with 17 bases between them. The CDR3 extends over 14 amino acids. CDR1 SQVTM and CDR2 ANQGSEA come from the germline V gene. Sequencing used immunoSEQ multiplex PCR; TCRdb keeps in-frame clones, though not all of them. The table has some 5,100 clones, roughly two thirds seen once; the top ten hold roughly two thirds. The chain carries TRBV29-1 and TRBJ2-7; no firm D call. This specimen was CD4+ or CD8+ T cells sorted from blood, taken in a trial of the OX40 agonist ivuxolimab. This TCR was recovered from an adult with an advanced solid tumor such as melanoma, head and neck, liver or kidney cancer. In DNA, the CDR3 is TGCAGCGTTGAATTTTCCCCTTCACGAGGCGAGCAGTACTTC. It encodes CSVEFSPSRGEQYF.